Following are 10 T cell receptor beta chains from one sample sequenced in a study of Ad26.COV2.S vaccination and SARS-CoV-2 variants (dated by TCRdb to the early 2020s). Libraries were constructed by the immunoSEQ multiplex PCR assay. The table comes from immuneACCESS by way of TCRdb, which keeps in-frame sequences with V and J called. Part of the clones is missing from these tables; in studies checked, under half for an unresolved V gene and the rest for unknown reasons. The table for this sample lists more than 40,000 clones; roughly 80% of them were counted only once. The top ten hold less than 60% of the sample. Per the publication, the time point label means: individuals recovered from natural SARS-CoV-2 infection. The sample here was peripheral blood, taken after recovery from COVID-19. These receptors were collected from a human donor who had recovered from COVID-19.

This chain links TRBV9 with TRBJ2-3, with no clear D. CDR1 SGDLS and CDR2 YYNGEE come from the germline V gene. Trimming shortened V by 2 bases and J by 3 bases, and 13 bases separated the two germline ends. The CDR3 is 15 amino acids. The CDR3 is CASSVSGTATDTQYF. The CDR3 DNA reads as TGTGCCAGCAGCGTCAGTGGCACTGCAACAGATACGCAGTATTTT. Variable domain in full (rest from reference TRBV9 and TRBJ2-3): DSGVTQTPKHLITATGQRVTLRCSPRSGDLSVYWYQQSLDQGLQFLIQYYNGEERAKGNILERFSAQQFPDLHSELNLSSLELGDSALYFCASSVSGTATDTQYFGPGTRLTVL.

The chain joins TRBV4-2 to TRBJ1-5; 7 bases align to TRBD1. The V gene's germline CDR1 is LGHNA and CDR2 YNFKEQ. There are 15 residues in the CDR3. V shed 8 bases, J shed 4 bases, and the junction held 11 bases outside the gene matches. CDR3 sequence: CASSGTVSFNQPQHF. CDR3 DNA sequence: TGTGCCAGCTCCGGGACAGTTAGTTTTAATCAGCCCCAGCATTTT.

The CDR3 nucleotides read TGTGCCAGCAGCTTGGCCCCAGACAGGGCTGAAGCTTTCTTT. Amino acids: CASSLAPDRAEAFF. The rearrangement uses TRBV5-4 and TRBJ1-1, with 7 bases that match TRBD1. The CDR3 runs to 14 residues. CDR1 is SGHNT and CDR2 is YYREEE in the germline V gene (reference sequence). V shed 0 bases and J 6 bases; nucleotides not matched to a gene: 5.

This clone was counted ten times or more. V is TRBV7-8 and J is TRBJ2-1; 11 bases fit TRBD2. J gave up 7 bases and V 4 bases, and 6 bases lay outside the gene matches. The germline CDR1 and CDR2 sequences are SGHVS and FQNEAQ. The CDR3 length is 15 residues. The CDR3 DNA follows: TGTGCCAGCAGCTCTACGGGACTAGCGGAGAATGAGCAGTTCTTC. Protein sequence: CASSSTGLAENEQFF.

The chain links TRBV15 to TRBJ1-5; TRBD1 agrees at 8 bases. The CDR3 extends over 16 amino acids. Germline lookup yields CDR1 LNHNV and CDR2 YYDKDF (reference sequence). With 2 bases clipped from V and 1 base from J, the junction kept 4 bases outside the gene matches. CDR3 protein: CATSRTGGGSNQPQHF. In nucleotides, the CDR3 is TGTGCCACCAGCAGAACAGGGGGAGGAAGCAATCAGCCCCAGCATTTT.

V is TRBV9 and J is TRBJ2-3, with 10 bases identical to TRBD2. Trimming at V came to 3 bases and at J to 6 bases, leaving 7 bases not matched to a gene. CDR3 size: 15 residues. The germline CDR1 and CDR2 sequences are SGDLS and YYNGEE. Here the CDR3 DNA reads TGTGCCAGCAGCGCACTTACTAGCGGGGTGGATACGCAGTATTTT. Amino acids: CASSALTSGVDTQYF.

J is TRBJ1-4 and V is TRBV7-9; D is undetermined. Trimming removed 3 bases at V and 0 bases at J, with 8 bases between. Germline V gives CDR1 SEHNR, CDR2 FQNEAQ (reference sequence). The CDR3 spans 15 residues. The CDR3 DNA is TGTGCCAGCAGCTTCCCCAGCGCAACTAATGAAAAACTGTTTTTT. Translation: CASSFPSATNEKLFF.

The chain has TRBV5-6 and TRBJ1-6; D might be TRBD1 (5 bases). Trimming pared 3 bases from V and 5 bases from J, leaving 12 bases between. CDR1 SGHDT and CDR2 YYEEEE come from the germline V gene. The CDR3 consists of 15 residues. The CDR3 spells CASSWGMGDNSPLHF. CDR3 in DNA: TGTGCCAGCAGCTGGGGGATGGGGGATAATTCACCCCTCCACTTT.

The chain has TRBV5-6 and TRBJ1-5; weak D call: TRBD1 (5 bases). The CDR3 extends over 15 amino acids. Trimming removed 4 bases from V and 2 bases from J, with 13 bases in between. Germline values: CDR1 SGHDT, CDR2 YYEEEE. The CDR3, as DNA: TGTGCCAGCAGCCAAATGACGGGACGCAATCAGCCCCAGCATTTT. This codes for CASSQMTGRNQPQHF.

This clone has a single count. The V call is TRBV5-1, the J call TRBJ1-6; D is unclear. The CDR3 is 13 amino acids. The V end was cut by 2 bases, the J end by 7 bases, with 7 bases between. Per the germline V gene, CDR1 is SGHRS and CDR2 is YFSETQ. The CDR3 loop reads CASSFEENSPLHF. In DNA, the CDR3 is TGCGCCAGCAGCTTCGAGGAGAATTCACCCCTCCACTTT.